Described below is a single T cell receptor (beta chain) sequence and its context. Its antigen is currently unknown. The repertoire was sequenced with immunoSEQ multiplex PCR; TCRdb's copy has only in-frame clones and lacks some. The sample contains about 15,000 clones, approximately 84% of which appear only once. The data are from a study of follicular helper T cells after annual influenza vaccination. Findings and limits, study-wide: Successive annual vaccinations recalled a recurrent oligoclonal ICOS+CD38+ cTfh response with influenza-specific clonotypes.

V lost 2 bases, J lost 1 base, and 0 bases lay in between. This CDR3 spans 11 amino acids. Germline V gene data show CDR1 as SGHRS and CDR2 as YFSETQ. Time point reported: 2014-2015 season, pre-vaccination. Each time point used about 40 to 100 mL of blood. Material: CXCR5- memory CD4+ T cells sorted from blood, obtained on the day of influenza vaccination. This TCR was sampled from an adult who received the influenza vaccine. The rearrangement joins TRBV5-1 to TRBJ2-5; D call uncertain. The DNA of the CDR3 is TGCGCCAGCAGCTTCCAAGAGACCCAGTACTTC. This encodes CASSFQETQYF.